A single sample is the source of the 32 T cell receptor beta chains below, sequenced in a study of blood T cell repertoires in COVID-19. TCRdb's table, derived via immunoSEQ multiplex PCR, lists solely in-frame clones and lacks some. The table has about 230,000 clones, 75% to 90% seen once. The material sequenced was peripheral blood. These receptors all come from a woman aged 70-85 years with active or convalescent COVID-19.

DNA for the CDR3: TGTGCCAGCAGCTTTTATACTAGCGGGTACAATGAGCAGTTCTTC. This gives the protein CASSFYTSGYNEQFF. This chain connects TRBV7-2 to TRBJ2-1; 9 bases fit TRBD2. The CDR3 loop spans 15 amino acids. Germline V gives CDR1 SGHTA, CDR2 FQGNSA. The V and J ends lost 3 bases and 4 bases, in that order; junction bases with no gene match: 4.

This clone was seen only once. The chain couples TRBV28 to TRBJ1-2; D is undetermined. The germline V gene encodes CDR1 MDHEN and CDR2 SYDVKM. The CDR3 totals 12 residues. The CDR3 sequence: CVVNVGDYGYTF. CDR3 nucleotide sequence: TGTGTCGTTAACGTGGGAGACTATGGCTACACCTTC.

The V call is TRBV29-1, the J call TRBJ1-1; TRBD1 agrees at 7 bases. The CDR3 extends over 13 amino acids. With 7 bases clipped from V and 0 bases from J, the junction kept 5 bases outside the gene matches. The germline V gene encodes CDR1 SQVTM and CDR2 ANQGSEA. The CDR3 DNA reads as TGCAGCGGGCACAGGGGACTGAACACTGAAGCTTTCTTT. Translating gives CSGHRGLNTEAFF.

The chain couples TRBV2 to TRBJ2-5; tentatively, D is TRBD2 (6 bases). V was trimmed by 7 bases and J by 1 base, leaving 13 bases between them. Germline loops: CDR1 SNHLY, CDR2 FYNNEI. CDR3 length equals 14 residues. CDR3 in DNA: TGTGCCAGCATTCCGGGACTCACCCAAGAGACCCAGTACTTC. Translated, it gives CASIPGLTQETQYF.

This clone was picked up one time. Other DNA sequences of this sample code for an identical CDR3. The gene calls are TRBV5-4 and TRBJ2-3, with 9 bases aligning to TRBD2. The CDR3 runs 15 residues. Germline lookup yields CDR1 SGHNT and CDR2 YYREEE (reference sequence). V lost 0 bases, J lost 1 base, and 0 bases stayed unmatched. The CDR3 loop is CASSLGLAGTDTQYF. CDR3 sequence (DNA): TGTGCCAGCAGCTTGGGACTAGCGGGCACAGATACGCAGTATTTT.

This CDR3 reads CASSQGSGRDYEQYF. Here the CDR3 DNA reads TGCGCCAGCAGCCAAGGATCCGGGAGGGACTACGAGCAGTACTTC. The rearrangement links TRBV4-1 to TRBJ2-7; 8 bases are shared with TRBD2. J lost 3 bases, V lost 1 base, and 5 bases had no gene match. The CDR3 is 15 residues long. Germline V CDR1 and CDR2: MGHRA, YSYEKL.

This sequence joins TRBV7-9 and TRBJ2-1; D might be TRBD2 (6 bases). The CDR3 covers 15 residues. V was trimmed by 3 bases and J by 4 bases, leaving 13 bases between them. Germline loops: CDR1 SEHNR, CDR2 FQNEAQ (reference sequence). CDR3 sequence: CASSLEAGRYNEQFF. The CDR3 DNA sequence: TGTGCCAGCAGCTTGGAGGCGGGACGGTACAATGAGCAGTTCTTC.

J is TRBJ2-1 and V is TRBV7-2; 8 bases are a match to TRBD2. Germline CDR1 reads SGHTA; CDR2 reads FQGNSA. Unmatched junction bases numbered 12, after V lost 2 bases and J lost 9 bases. CDR3 length: 16 amino acids. This CDR3 reads CASSLSSGRAGGEQFF. CDR3 sequence (DNA): TGTGCCAGCAGCTTATCTTCCGGGAGGGCCGGGGGTGAGCAGTTCTTC. Full variable domain (remainder filled in from reference TRBV7-2 and TRBJ2-1): GAGVSQSPSNKVTEKGKDVELRCDPISGHTALYWYRQSLGQGLEFLIYFQGNSAPDKSGLPSDRFSAERTGGSVSTLTIQRTQQEDSAVYLCASSLSSGRAGGEQFFGPGTRLTVL.

The chain has TRBV4-3 and TRBJ1-1, with TRBD1 identical over 7 bases. CDR3 length: 13 residues. J lost 1 base, V lost 5 bases, and 1 base had no gene match. Germline CDR1 is LGHNA and CDR2 is YSLEER. The CDR3: CASSDRANTEAFF. In DNA, the CDR3 is TGCGCCAGCAGCGACAGGGCGAACACTGAAGCTTTCTTT.

V and J are TRBV6-1 and TRBJ2-7, with 14 bases aligning to TRBD2. The CDR3 totals 15 residues. V lost 1 base to trimming and J lost 7 bases; unmatched junction nucleotides: 3. CDR1 MNHNS and CDR2 SASEGT come from the germline V gene. The CDR3 coding sequence is TGTGCCAGCAGTGAAGGGACTAGCGGGAGGTGGGAGCAGTACTTC. Amino acid sequence: CASSEGTSGRWEQYF.

The CDR3 nucleotides read TGTGCCAGCAGCGACTGGGGGGGGAAGGAAAACACCATATATTTT. Amino acid sequence: CASSDWGGKENTIYF. This chain links TRBV7-9 with TRBJ1-3; TRBD1 is a possible D gene (5 bases). In germline, CDR1 is SEHNR, CDR2 FQNEAQ (reference sequence). This CDR3 has 15 amino acids. V was cut by 5 bases and J by 6 bases, with 17 bases left in between.

This clone was observed once. The V gene is TRBV25-1, the J gene TRBJ1-5; no clear D gene. V gave up 5 bases and J gave up 0 bases, with 8 bases separating them. The CDR3 extends over 14 amino acids. Germline loops: CDR1 MGHDK, CDR2 SYGVNS. The CDR3 bases are TGTGCCAGCAGTCCTCGTTATAGCAATCAGCCCCAGCATTTT. The encoded protein is CASSPRYSNQPQHF.

This chain connects TRBV6-5 to TRBJ2-5; 9 bases agree with TRBD1. Germline CDR1 reads MNHEY; CDR2 reads SVGAGI. This CDR3 contains 13 residues. Germline trimming cut 6 bases from V and 2 bases from J; bases unmatched to any gene: 1. In nucleotides, the CDR3 is TGTGCCAGCAGGGGGACAGGGCAAGAGACCCAGTACTTC. The encoded protein is CASRGTGQETQYF.

This clone has only one observation. The genes are TRBV6-6 and TRBJ2-7, with a tentative D call TRBD1 (5 bases). From germline, CDR1 is MNHNY and CDR2 SVGAGI (reference sequence). Deletions cut 0 bases from V and 2 bases from J, with 11 bases between. The CDR3 consists of 15 residues. The CDR3 coding sequence is TGTGCCAGCAGTTACTCGACCCCACAGGCCTACGAGCAGTACTTC. The encoded protein is CASSYSTPQAYEQYF.

The chain uses TRBV10-3 and TRBJ1-3; D unresolved. Per germline, CDR1 ENHRY and CDR2 SYGVKD. Trimming took 5 bases from V and 0 from J, leaving 8 bases between them. This CDR3 is 14 amino acids long. The CDR3 sequence is CAISHPSSGNTIYF. The CDR3 DNA reads as TGTGCCATCAGTCATCCGAGCTCTGGAAACACCATATATTTT.

The CDR3 spells CSVDHGGETQYF. As DNA, the CDR3 is TGCAGCGTTGACCACGGGGGTGAGACCCAGTACTTC. This sequence joins TRBV29-1 and TRBJ2-5; the D gene is possibly TRBD2 (6 bases). Germline CDR1 and CDR2: SQVTM and ANQGSEA. The length of the CDR3 is 12 residues. With 3 bases removed from V and 5 bases from J, the gap between germline ends came to 10 bases. Combining the CDR3 with reference TRBV29-1 and TRBJ2-5 gives the whole variable domain SAVISQKPSRDICQRGTSLTIQCQVDSQVTMMFWYRQQPGQSLTLIATANQGSEATYESGFVIDKFPISRPNLTFSTLTVSNMSPEDSSIYLCSVDHGGETQYFGPGTRLLVL.

The chain carries TRBV30 and TRBJ1-3, with TRBD1 identical over 7 bases. CDR3 length: 14 residues. V gave up 1 base and J gave up 4 bases; unmatched junction bases: 4. CDR1 and CDR2 (germline): GTSNPN, SVGIG (reference sequence). CDR3 DNA sequence: TGTGCCTGGAGTGCCGGGACAGAAGGAAACACCATATATTTT. As protein: CAWSAGTEGNTIYF.

In this sample, this clone turned up once. The chain joins TRBV14 to TRBJ2-5; TRBD2 agrees at 8 bases. The CDR3 loop spans 14 amino acids. Germline lookup yields CDR1 SGHDN and CDR2 FVKESK. The V gene end was trimmed by 6 bases and the J gene end by 5 bases; junction bases not matched to a gene: 8. CDR3 in amino acids: CASRASGGAETQYF. CDR3 DNA: TGTGCCAGCAGGGCCTCGGGGGGGGCGGAGACCCAGTACTTC.

The chain has TRBV11-2 and TRBJ2-1, with D unresolved. Germline V CDR1 and CDR2: SGHAT, FQNNGV. CDR3 length equals 14 residues. Trimming removed 1 base at V and 0 bases at J, with 4 bases between. CDR3 DNA: TGTGCCAGCAGCTTAGCCAGCTCCTACAATGAGCAGTTCTTC. It translates to CASSLASSYNEQFF.

This rearrangement joins TRBV14 to TRBJ2-5, with D perhaps TRBD2 (6 bases). Trimming cost V 0 bases and J 5 bases, with 13 bases left between them. Germline loops: CDR1 SGHDN, CDR2 FVKESK. The length of the CDR3 is 15 residues. The CDR3 region has the DNA TGTGCCAGCAGCCAAGATACAGGCGGAGGGGAGACCCAGTACTTC. It translates to CASSQDTGGGETQYF.

For the CDR3, the DNA is TGTGCCAGCAGCCAAGACCGGGGGGCTTGGAATGAGCAGTTCTTC. This sequence encodes CASSQDRGAWNEQFF. The gene calls are TRBV3-1 (or the pseudogene TRBV3-2) and TRBJ2-1; D perhaps matches TRBD2 (7 bases). Germline loops: CDR1 LGHDT, CDR2 YNNKEL (reference sequence). Trimming removed 0 bases at V and 7 bases at J, with 13 bases between. This CDR3 has 15 amino acids.

The chain couples TRBV5-4 to TRBJ1-4; 7 bases are a match to TRBD1. Germline CDR1 and CDR2: SGHNT and YYREEE (reference sequence). The V and J ends lost 2 bases and 5 bases, in that order; junction bases with no gene match: 6. The length of the CDR3 is 15 residues. CDR3 nucleotides: TGTGCCAGCAGCTTAGGGGGACAGCGGAATGAAAAACTGTTTTTT. It specifies CASSLGGQRNEKLFF. The full variable domain, rest sourced from reference TRBV5-4 and TRBJ1-4, is ETGVTQSPTHLIKTRGQQVTLRCSSQSGHNTVSWYQQALGQGPQFIFQYYREEENGRGNFPPRFSGLQFPNYSSELNVNALELDDSALYLCASSLGGQRNEKLFFGSGTQLSVL.

The chain has TRBV24-1 and TRBJ2-4; 7 positions match TRBD2. CDR1 is KGHDR, CDR2 SFDVKD, per germline. The CDR3 sequence is 16 residues long. Germline trimming cut 8 bases from V and 0 bases from J; bases unmatched to any gene: 9. Written as DNA, the CDR3 is TGTGCCACCACCCGGGACTACCGGCTAGCCAAAAACATTCAGTACTTC. This encodes CATTRDYRLAKNIQYF.

This chain joins TRBV19 and TRBJ2-2, with TRBD1 matching over 8 bases. Germline values: CDR1 LNHDA, CDR2 SQIVND (reference sequence). The CDR3 totals 14 residues. V gave up 5 bases and J gave up 7 bases; unmatched junction bases: 6. Here the CDR3 DNA reads TGTGCCAGTAGTGTTACAGGGGGTAACGGGGAGCTGTTTTTT. Encoded protein: CASSVTGGNGELFF.

The CDR3 protein is CASSPKVGADTQYF. The CDR3 DNA sequence: TGTGCCAGCAGCCCGAAGGTGGGCGCAGATACGCAGTATTTT. The chain employs TRBV21-1 and TRBJ2-3; the D segment call TRBD1 is taken from the table without a DNA check. TRBV21-1 is designated a pseudogene. CDR3 length: 14 residues.

The V call is TRBV10-3, the J call TRBJ1-5; 7 bases map to TRBD1. The CDR3 is made up of 14 amino acids. CDR1 and CDR2 from the germline V gene are ENHRY and SYGVKD. V shed 2 bases and J 8 bases; nucleotides not matched to a gene: 6. CDR3 region: CAISEQGGFKPQHF. The CDR3 DNA reads as TGTGCCATCAGTGAGCAGGGGGGCTTCAAGCCCCAGCATTTT.

In its sample, this clone was seen once. V gene TRBV20-1 combines with J gene TRBJ2-4, with D maybe TRBD2 (5 bases). The CDR3 consists of 15 residues. From germline, CDR1 is DFQATT and CDR2 SNEGSKA (reference sequence). The germline V and J ends were trimmed by 3 bases and 0 bases, with 12 bases remaining between them. The CDR3 coding sequence is TGCAGTGCTAGTGACGAGCGGCTAGCCAAAAACATTCAGTACTTC. It translates to CSASDERLAKNIQYF.

This chain links TRBV7-8 with TRBJ1-2; maybe TRBD1 (5 bases). V was clipped by 1 base and J by 6 bases, with 12 bases between them. Germline V gene data show CDR1 as SGHVS and CDR2 as FQNEAQ. The CDR3 runs to 14 residues. The CDR3 sequence: CASSLEGWVHGYTF. The DNA for the CDR3 is TGTGCCAGCAGCTTAGAGGGGTGGGTACATGGCTACACCTTC.

In its sample, this clone was seen a few times. The chain couples TRBV3-1 (or the pseudogene TRBV3-2) to TRBJ2-1, with a weak D call TRBD2 (6 bases). The V end lost 5 bases, the J end lost 4 bases, and 12 bases lay between the germline ends. The CDR3 runs to 14 residues. Per the germline V gene, CDR1 is LGHDT and CDR2 is YNNKEL (reference sequence). CDR3 region: CASSSRRAYNEQFF. DNA of the CDR3: TGTGCCAGCAGCTCGAGGAGGGCTTACAATGAGCAGTTCTTC.

The rearrangement links TRBV2 to TRBJ2-3, with TRBD1 as a possible D gene (6 bases). Between the trimmed V and J ends, which lost 8 bases and 0 bases, there was a span of 12 bases. CDR1 SNHLY and CDR2 FYNNEI come from the germline V gene. The CDR3 is 14 residues long. Here the CDR3 DNA reads TGTGCCAGCGGGGGCATATCTAGCACAGATACGCAGTATTTT. Its translation is CASGGISSTDTQYF.

The V call is TRBV29-1, the J call TRBJ1-2; 7 bases line up with TRBD1. V lost 4 bases and J lost 3; bases outside the gene matches: 11. CDR1 and CDR2 (germline): SQVTM, ANQGSEA. The CDR3 runs to 15 residues. The CDR3 here is CSVAGRDRDHYGYTF. As DNA, the CDR3 is TGCAGCGTTGCCGGAAGAGACAGGGACCACTATGGCTACACCTTC.

The gene calls are TRBV3-1 (or the pseudogene TRBV3-2) and TRBJ1-1, with 12 bases identical to TRBD1. The CDR3 runs to 15 residues. From germline, CDR1 is LGHDT and CDR2 YNNKEL (reference sequence). J was trimmed by 4 bases and V by 4 bases; bases with no gene match: 4. In DNA, the CDR3 is TGTGCCAGCAGCCCGGGGACAGGGGGCGGCACTGAAGCTTTCTTT. Residues: CASSPGTGGGTEAFF.